This TCR beta chain was identified in a study of blood T cell repertoires in COVID-19 (dated by TCRdb to 2020 to 2021). Background for the entire study: The collaborator samples originated in the United States, Italy and Spain and spanned the acute and convalescent phases of COVID-19. The material from the prospective study consisted of cDNA or gDNA derived from T cells, B-cell-depleted T cells, or PBMCs. Deeply sampled blood TCRbeta repertoires from subjects exposed to, actively infected with, or recovered from COVID-19 were included in the dataset. The repertoires were released in a freely available public database meant as a resource for research on the immune response to SARS-CoV-2. The samples were drawn from the first 160 participants of the ongoing ImmuneRACE study and from about 1,200 subjects provided by 6 global collaborators. The sample metadata nearly always contained a de-identified subject ID, COVID-19 status, age in years and sex. Where HLA class I and class II types were available, the types were taken from metadata supplied by the sample provider, not from assay-based typing. What the work shows at the level of the full study, not this receptor alone: The quantity of clinical and demographic metadata differed by source and by participant and was supplied without curation.

Including cysteine and phenylalanine, the CDR3 has 16 amino acids. Only CDR3 DNA is held: 48 bases, read in frame from base 1. The CDR1 and CDR2 encoded by the germline V gene are SNHLY and FYNNEI. Clipping removes 2 bases from V and 7 bases from J, with 8 as the unmatched junction base count. Collaborating institutions collected whole blood in K2EDTA tubes following their own protocols. For TCRbeta analysis, collaborators shipped samples as frozen whole blood, isolated PBMCs, or DNA extracted from either of those sample types. Points on this clone: The antigen it recognizes is unknown. Base qualities are not provided; no much larger clone lies one nucleotide away.

The immunoSEQ Assay, a bias-controlled multiplex PCR, was used to amplify TCRbeta CDR3 regions from genomic DNA. Regarding the original processing steps: The number of nucleated cells in each sample was estimated from the amplification of reference gene primers within the assay. Sequence reads were collapsed and filtered to measure the absolute abundance of every unique TCRbeta CDR3 rearrangement. For each sample, productive Simpson clonality was calculated as the square root of Simpson's diversity index across productive rearrangements. The clones in this table, taken by TCRdb from immuneACCESS, are in-frame only. Not every clone is retained; where verified, under half of the shortfall comes from an unresolved V gene, and the cause of the rest is unknown. V, J and clone size are those of that table, while D and trimming were read from the DNA. In this sample the table shows 36,000 or so clones, about nine tenths of which occur a single time. Of the sample, 4.8% is held by the ten largest clones.

The chain employs TRBV2 and TRBJ1-6; the junction holds 7 bases that match TRBD1. Sequencing was performed on peripheral blood. The clonotype was recovered from a human donor in a cohort sampled during active COVID-19. The bases read TGTGCCAGCAGTGAAAACAGGGGAGGAGGCAATTCACCCCTCCACTTT. Translated, this gives CASSENRGGGNSPLHF.